The clone carrying this T cell receptor beta chain appeared a few times. The antigen is undetermined. These data belong to a study of metastatic and nonmetastatic thyroid tumors. For the study at large: Peripheral blood and tumor or nodule samples from malignant and benign thyroid patients were compared. General study findings and limits: The study reportedly found significantly higher TCR beta diversity in malignant thyroid tumors than benign nodules, in blood and tumor.

Trimming took off 9 bases at V and 4 bases at J, with 18 bases between the two ends. The CDR3 loop spans 14 amino acids. The V gene's germline CDR1 is MNHEY and CDR2 SVGEGT. Not a single patient had been given any form of treatment at any point before undergoing thyroid surgery. Authors' methods: Between-group CDR3 differences, defined by clinicopathological status, yielded a distant-metastasis classifier for papillary thyroid cancer. MiXCR reprocessed the PCR reads for TCRdb. For this entry, the V and J calls and clone size follow TCRdb and not the study's own pipeline. The table has about 35,000 clones, approximately 31% seen once.

Sequenced: tumor tissue. The chain recombines TRBV6-2 or TRBV6-3 with TRBJ1-1; weak D call: TRBD1 (5 bases). The receptor comes from a female donor with papillary thyroid cancer or a benign thyroid nodule (not recorded which). Some clones in this sample may be carry-over from other donors' samples. This CDR3 reads CASSAGREVTEAFF. The CDR3 bases are TGTGCCAGTAGTGCGGGCAGGGAGGTCACTGAAGCTTTCTTT.